Below are 26 T cell receptor beta chains sequenced from a single sample in a study of blood T cell repertoires in COVID-19. Profiling relied on immunoSEQ multiplex PCR, and the TCRdb table lists in-frame clones only, not all of them. The profile covers some 450,000 clones, with 70% to 90% appearing a single time and roughly 0.76% taken by the ten largest. Material: peripheral blood. The receptors come from a young man with COVID-19, enrolled during active disease.

The V call is TRBV11-3, the J call TRBJ2-5, with a tentative D call TRBD2 (5 bases). V was clipped by 6 bases and J by 4 bases, with 18 bases between them. This CDR3 has 15 residues. Per the germline V gene, CDR1 is SGHNT and CDR2 is YENEEA. The CDR3 reads CASSPSRRVGETQYF. The DNA for the CDR3 is TGTGCCAGCAGTCCTAGCAGGCGGGTGGGAGAGACCCAGTACTTC.

The CDR3, as DNA: TGTGCCAGCAGCTTGGACAGTCAAGAGACCCAGTACTTC. This gives the protein CASSLDSQETQYF. This chain uses TRBV7-9 with TRBJ2-5; D may be TRBD1 (6 bases). Germline V gene sequence: CDR1 SEHNR, CDR2 FQNEAQ (reference sequence). Trimming left V 3 bases short and J 2 bases short, with 7 bases between. This CDR3 has 13 amino acids.

The rearrangement uses TRBV28 and TRBJ1-1; no definite D call. This CDR3 is built from 13 residues. Germline V gene sequence: CDR1 MDHEN, CDR2 SYDVKM. V dropped 1 base and J dropped 9 bases, with 12 bases sitting between them. In nucleotides, the CDR3 is TGTGCCAGCAGTTTATTAACAGTTAATCAAGCTTTCTTT. Encoded protein: CASSLLTVNQAFF.

CDR3 nucleotide sequence: TGCAGCGCCCAAAGCGGGACCGTTTCCTACAATGAGCAGTTCTTC. Translation gives CSAQSGTVSYNEQFF. The chain combines TRBV29-1 with TRBJ2-1; 7 nucleotides match TRBD2. After removal of 7 bases from V and 1 base from J, the junction contained 10 bases not matched to a gene. The length of the CDR3 is 15 residues. Looked up from germline, CDR1 is SQVTM and CDR2 is ANQGSEA.

Regarding this clone: A junction end diverges from the germline sequence, so it may reflect a read error. J is TRBJ2-7 and V is TRBV15, with 10 positions matching TRBD1. CDR1 is LNHNV and CDR2 is YYDKDF in the germline V gene (reference sequence). This CDR3 is 14 amino acids long. The CDR3 DNA reads TGTGCCACCAGTTCGGGACAGGGGACTTACGGGCAGTACTTC. It codes for CATSSGQGTYGQYF.

V gene TRBV5-1 combines with J gene TRBJ2-1; 11 positions match TRBD2. J was trimmed by 6 bases and V by 4 bases; bases with no gene match: 6. In germline, CDR1 is SGHRS, CDR2 YFSETQ. The CDR3 sequence is 15 residues long. The CDR3 DNA follows: TGCGCCAGCAGCCCGGGACTAGCGGAACCCAATGAGCAGTTCTTC. Translating it yields CASSPGLAEPNEQFF. Full variable domain (missing parts from reference TRBV5-1 and TRBJ2-1): KAGVTQTPRYLIKTRGQQVTLSCSPISGHRSVSWYQQTPGQGLQFLFEYFSETQRNKGNFPGRFSGRQFSNSRSEMNVSTLELGDSALYLCASSPGLAEPNEQFFGPGTRLTVL.

This chain joins TRBV6-5 and TRBJ1-5; 7 bases line up with TRBD1. The V gene end was trimmed by 5 bases and the J gene end by 6 bases; junction bases not matched to a gene: 10. The CDR3 extends over 15 amino acids. CDR1 is MNHEY and CDR2 is SVGAGI in the germline V gene. CDR3 in amino acids: CASSRAGGTGQPQHF. DNA for the CDR3: TGTGCCAGCAGTAGGGCAGGGGGTACGGGTCAGCCCCAGCATTTT.

The chain carries TRBV29-1 and TRBJ2-7; TRBD1 matches 9 bases. There are 14 residues in the CDR3. Germline V CDR1 and CDR2: SQVTM, ANQGSEA. V was pared by 2 bases and J by 2 bases, with 4 bases of the junction left unmatched. The DNA for the CDR3 is TGCAGCGTTGAACTGGGACAGGGAACCTACGAGCAGTACTTC. Protein: CSVELGQGTYEQYF.

The chain joins TRBV3-1 (or the pseudogene TRBV3-2) to TRBJ1-1; D might be TRBD1 (5 bases). Germline assignment: CDR1 LGHDT and CDR2 YNNKEL (reference sequence). V was cut by 8 bases and J by 0 bases, with 10 bases left in between. This CDR3 contains 13 residues. The CDR3 DNA reads TGTGCCAGCCGGGGGGGAATGAACACTGAAGCTTTCTTT. Translating gives CASRGGMNTEAFF.

The chain combines TRBV10-2 with TRBJ2-3, with D maybe TRBD1 (6 bases). CDR3 length equals 13 residues. V dropped 6 bases and J dropped 6 bases, with 13 bases sitting between them. CDR1 WSHSY and CDR2 SAAADI come from the germline V gene. The DNA for the CDR3 is TGCGCCAGCAGCACAGGAAGGGGGGATACGCAGTATTTT. Residues: CASSTGRGDTQYF.

The rearrangement links TRBV7-9 to TRBJ2-3, with D possibly TRBD1 on 6 matching bases. The V gene lost 1 base and the J gene lost 4 bases, with 12 bases spanning the gap. CDR3 length: 15 residues. Germline assignment: CDR1 SEHNR and CDR2 FQNEAQ (reference sequence). DNA for the CDR3: TGTGCCAGCAGCTTAGTGGGGGCCCGGGCAGATACGCAGTATTTT. It codes for CASSLVGARADTQYF.

The chain carries TRBV24-1 and TRBJ2-4; 10 bases line up with TRBD2. The J segment lost 7 bases and the V segment lost 3 bases, leaving 2 bases of the junction unmatched. The germline gives CDR1 KGHDR, CDR2 SFDVKD. This CDR3 contains 14 residues. The CDR3 coding sequence is TGTGCCACCAGTGATGCTAGCGGGAGTAACATTCAGTACTTC. This gives the protein CATSDASGSNIQYF.

The chain couples TRBV19 to TRBJ1-3; TRBD1 is a possible D gene (6 bases). Looked up from germline, CDR1 is LNHDA and CDR2 is SQIVND (reference sequence). The CDR3 covers 17 residues. Trimming left V 6 bases short and J 4 bases short, with 22 bases between. The CDR3 DNA is TGTGCCAGTAGCCAGGTTAGGGGGTCCCTCATCGGAAACACCATATATTTT. Amino acids: CASSQVRGSLIGNTIYF.

The chain couples TRBV20-1 to TRBJ2-7; no clear D gene. Germline V CDR1 and CDR2: DFQATT, SNEGSKA (reference sequence). The CDR3 runs to 11 residues. V was clipped by 1 base and J by 6 bases, with 7 bases between them. The CDR3 loop reads CSARVYSEQYF. CDR3 nucleotides: TGCAGTGCTAGAGTTTACAGCGAGCAGTACTTC.

This clone was counted a single time. The chain carries TRBV5-1 and TRBJ2-1, with a weak D call TRBD2 (6 bases). V lost 5 bases, J lost 5 bases, and 11 bases lay in between. CDR1 is SGHRS and CDR2 is YFSETQ in the germline V gene. The CDR3 runs to 13 residues. The CDR3 region is CASSYGLNNEQFF. The CDR3 DNA is TGCGCCAGCAGTTACGGACTAAACAATGAGCAGTTCTTC.

The chain combines TRBV25-1 with TRBJ1-2, with D possibly TRBD1 on 5 matching bases. The V end lost 1 base, the J end lost 4 bases, and 10 bases lay between the germline ends. CDR3 length: 14 amino acids. CDR1 MGHDK and CDR2 SYGVNS come from the germline V gene. DNA for the CDR3: TGTGCCAGCAGTGAATTGCGGGGGGGCTATGGCTACACCTTC. Translating it yields CASSELRGGYGYTF.

The chain carries TRBV18 and TRBJ2-7; no firm D call. The V gene lost 6 bases and the J gene lost 0 bases, with 9 bases spanning the gap. CDR1 and CDR2 (germline): KGHSH, LQKENI. This CDR3 comprises 13 residues. The CDR3 nucleotides read TGTGCCAGCTCGGTCGGGTACTCCTACGAGCAGTACTTC. This encodes CASSVGYSYEQYF.

The rearrangement uses TRBV7-9 and TRBJ1-1; D gene unclear. This CDR3 comprises 13 residues. Germline V gene sequence: CDR1 SEHNR, CDR2 FQNEAQ (reference sequence). With 5 bases removed from V and 4 bases from J, the gap between germline ends came to 11 bases. CDR3 coding DNA: TGTGCCAGCAGCGATCTGGCGGTCACTGAAGCTTTCTTT. This encodes CASSDLAVTEAFF.

About this clone itself: The identical CDR3 is also encoded by other nucleotide sequences in the sample. This chain links TRBV14 with TRBJ1-1; tentative D call: TRBD1 (6 bases). Germline V gene data show CDR1 as SGHDN and CDR2 as FVKESK. Trimming cost V 5 bases and J 1 base, with 8 bases left between them. The CDR3 covers 13 residues. This chain's CDR3 is CASSRTANTEAFF. The CDR3 DNA reads as TGTGCCAGCAGCAGGACAGCGAACACTGAAGCTTTCTTT.

The chain recombines TRBV24-1 with TRBJ2-6; 10 nucleotides match TRBD1. The CDR3 is 19 amino acids. After removal of 2 bases from V and 3 bases from J, the junction contained 9 bases not matched to a gene. From germline, CDR1 is KGHDR and CDR2 SFDVKD. The CDR3 sequence is CATSDYGQGELGGANVLTF. CDR3 sequence (DNA): TGTGCCACCAGTGATTACGGACAGGGGGAGCTAGGTGGGGCCAACGTCCTGACTTTC.

J is TRBJ1-3 and V is TRBV5-6, with D hard to call. Germline V lookup: CDR1 SGHDT, CDR2 YYEEEE. This CDR3 region has 14 residues. V lost 7 bases, J lost 8 bases, and 19 bases lay in between. CDR3 residues: CASAPAGSKHTIYF. In DNA form, the CDR3 reads TGTGCCAGCGCCCCAGCCGGGTCCAAACACACCATATATTTT.

V usage is TRBV3-1 (or the pseudogene TRBV3-2) and J usage is TRBJ2-5; D is uncertain. V dropped 4 bases and J dropped 2 bases, with 14 bases sitting between them. The V gene's germline CDR1 is LGHDT and CDR2 YNNKEL (reference sequence). CDR3 length equals 15 residues. CDR3 residues: CASSPRRTTQETQYF. The CDR3 DNA reads TGTGCCAGCAGCCCGAGACGTACTACACAAGAGACCCAGTACTTC.

The DNA for the CDR3 is TGCGCCAGCAGCCAAGACTTAGCGGGGATCCCTCTAGCCAAAAACATTCAGTACTTC. Translated: CASSQDLAGIPLAKNIQYF. The chain is built from TRBV4-1 and TRBJ2-4; 8 bases are a match to TRBD2. The V gene end was trimmed by 0 bases and the J gene end by 0 bases; junction bases not matched to a gene: 10. This CDR3 comprises 19 residues. Germline V gene lookup returns CDR1 MGHRA and CDR2 YSYEKL.

This sequence joins TRBV14 and TRBJ1-2, with a tentative D call TRBD1 (5 bases). The CDR3 is 14 amino acids. CDR1 is SGHDN, CDR2 FVKESK, per germline. The V gene lost 3 bases and the J gene lost 2 bases, with 10 bases spanning the gap. The CDR3 DNA is TGTGCCAGCAGCCAGAGAGCAGGGAACTATGGCTACACCTTC. Encoded protein: CASSQRAGNYGYTF.

V gene TRBV4-2 combines with J gene TRBJ2-5; 15 bases agree with TRBD2. CDR3 length: 18 residues. Germline V lookup: CDR1 LGHNA, CDR2 YNFKEQ. Trimming removed 0 bases from V and 4 bases from J; junction bases left unmatched: 6. The CDR3 coding sequence is TGTGCCAGCAGCCAAGATGGGACTAGCGGGGGGCAGAGAGAGACCCAGTACTTC. It specifies CASSQDGTSGGQRETQYF.

This sequence joins TRBV7-9 and TRBJ2-1, with TRBD2 matching over 7 bases. CDR1 is SEHNR, CDR2 FQNEAQ, per germline (reference sequence). After removal of 3 bases from V and 5 bases from J, the junction contained 7 bases not matched to a gene. CDR3 size: 15 residues. The CDR3 nucleotides read TGTGCCAGCAGCTTTTATTCTAGCGGTAACAATGAGCAGTTCTTC. Amino acid sequence: CASSFYSSGNNEQFF.